The 13 T cell receptor beta chains below come from one sample, sequenced in a study of cytomegalovirus exposure and HLA in healthy donors. Using immunoSEQ multiplex PCR, the repertoire was profiled, and TCRdb retains in-frame clones only, with some absent. The sample lists about 98,000 clones; about 90% were seen once. Input material: PBMCs. Receptor source: a man younger than 35 in good health and CMV-seropositive.

This clone was found once. V and J are TRBV4-1 and TRBJ1-2; 8 bases align to TRBD1. Germline V gives CDR1 MGHRA, CDR2 YSYEKL. After removal of 8 bases from V and 5 bases from J, the junction contained 10 bases not matched to a gene. This CDR3 spans 14 amino acids. The CDR3 coding sequence is TGCGCCAGCGGCCCAGCCAGGGGGCTTTATGGCTACACCTTC. As protein: CASGPARGLYGYTF.

This chain links TRBV7-8 with TRBJ2-7, with TRBD1 identical over 8 bases. After removal of 5 bases from V and 1 base from J, the junction contained 7 bases not matched to a gene. CDR3 size: 15 residues. CDR1 SGHVS and CDR2 FQNEAQ come from the germline V gene. The DNA of the CDR3 is TGTGCCAGCAGCAGCGGACAGGGACCTTCCTACGAGCAGTACTTC. Amino acid sequence: CASSSGQGPSYEQYF.

The chain couples TRBV10-1 to TRBJ1-6; D ambiguous. The CDR3 loop spans 14 amino acids. Germline-derived CDR1 and CDR2 are WNHNN and SYGVQD (reference sequence). Trimming took 7 bases from V and 12 from J, leaving 19 bases between them. CDR3 nucleotides: TGCGCCAGCACCTCTAATACCGTATATGTACCCCTCCACTTT. The encoded protein is CASTSNTVYVPLHF.

In this sample, this clone turned up once. The rearrangement joins TRBV4-3 to TRBJ2-1; D may be TRBD2 (5 bases). CDR3 length equals 14 residues. Germline-derived CDR1 and CDR2 are LGHNA and YSLEER. Trimming pared 6 bases from V and 3 bases from J, leaving 12 bases between. The DNA for the CDR3 is TGCGCCAGCAGTGCGAGGACTGTCTACAATGAGCAGTTCTTC. This codes for CASSARTVYNEQFF.

The V gene is TRBV7-2, the J gene TRBJ2-3, with a possible D match to TRBD1 (8 bases). CDR1 SGHTA and CDR2 FQGNSA come from the germline V gene. This CDR3 spans 15 amino acids. V was shortened by 5 bases and J by 4 bases, with 16 bases between the two germline ends. The CDR3 region has the DNA TGTGCCAGCAGCAGCGGGACAGGTTGGCCAGATACGCAGTATTTT. This translates into CASSSGTGWPDTQYF. Based on the CDR3 plus reference TRBV7-2 and TRBJ2-3, the full variable domain is GAGVSQSPSNKVTEKGKDVELRCDPISGHTALYWYRQSLGQGLEFLIYFQGNSAPDKSGLPSDRFSAERTGGSVSTLTIQRTQQEDSAVYLCASSSGTGWPDTQYFGPGTRLTVL.

This clone was observed a single time. The chain recombines TRBV4-3 with TRBJ2-6; 7 bases map to TRBD1. This CDR3 contains 16 residues. Germline V gene lookup returns CDR1 LGHNA and CDR2 YSLEER. Unmatched junction bases numbered 7, after V lost 4 bases and J lost 4 bases. CDR3 sequence (DNA): TGCGCCAGCAGCCCAATGACAGGGACCGGGGCCAACGTCCTGACTTTC. Its protein product is CASSPMTGTGANVLTF.

The chain's CDR3 is CASSPWTGTSTDTQYF. The CDR3 DNA reads TGTGCCAGCAGCCCGTGGACAGGGACTAGCACAGATACGCAGTATTTT. The V gene is TRBV7-8, the J gene TRBJ2-3; 8 nucleotides line up with TRBD1. The length of the CDR3 is 16 residues. J was trimmed by 0 bases and V by 5 bases; bases with no gene match: 7. CDR1 is SGHVS and CDR2 is FQNEAQ in the germline V gene.

This chain's CDR3 is CASSFDTRLGTQYF. The CDR3 bases are TGTGCCAGCAGCTTCGACACCCGGCTGGGGACCCAGTACTTC. The V call is TRBV11-2, the J call TRBJ2-5, with D unclear. The V end was cut by 3 bases, the J end by 7 bases, with 15 bases between. Germline-derived CDR1 and CDR2 are SGHAT and FQNNGV. The CDR3 extends over 14 amino acids.

This rearrangement joins TRBV7-2 to TRBJ2-1; the match to TRBD1 covers 8 bases. V trimming: 5 bases; J trimming: 1 base; junction bases outside the gene matches: 4. In germline, CDR1 is SGHTA, CDR2 FQGNSA. The CDR3 spans 15 residues. The chain's CDR3 is CASSPDRGSYNEQFF. The CDR3 coding sequence is TGTGCCAGCAGCCCCGACAGGGGATCCTACAATGAGCAGTTCTTC.

CDR3 DNA sequence: TGTGCCAGCACCCCTGGGGGGATCACCGGGGAGCTGTTTTTT. Protein product: CASTPGGITGELFF. The chain joins TRBV9 to TRBJ2-2; D possibly corresponds to TRBD2 (6 bases). This CDR3 region has 14 residues. V was cut by 6 bases and J by 4 bases, with 13 bases left in between. Germline V gives CDR1 SGDLS, CDR2 YYNGEE.

In DNA form, the CDR3 reads TGTGCCAGCAGGGAGGTTAACGAGCAGTACTTC. Amino acids: CASREVNEQYF. The chain recombines TRBV6-1 with TRBJ2-7; D might be TRBD2 (5 bases). This CDR3 region has 11 residues. Germline loops: CDR1 MNHNS, CDR2 SASEGT. The V and J ends lost 6 bases and 5 bases respectively, with 8 bases between them.

The chain carries TRBV5-8 and TRBJ1-6; a weak D match, TRBD1 (6 bases). Trimming pared 2 bases from V and 4 bases from J, leaving 10 bases between. The CDR3 runs 15 residues. Germline V gene data show CDR1 as SGHTS and CDR2 as YDEGEE. Here the CDR3 DNA reads TGTGCCAGCAGCTTCGGACAGTCTTATAATTCACCCCTCCACTTT. Protein product: CASSFGQSYNSPLHF.

The J gene is TRBJ1-5, the V gene TRBV5-6; TRBD1 agrees at 9 bases. In germline, CDR1 is SGHDT, CDR2 YYEEEE. This CDR3 comprises 16 residues. V gave up 4 bases and J gave up 4 bases; unmatched junction bases: 9. CDR3 DNA sequence: TGTGCCAGCAGCCGAATGGGACAGGGAGGGAATCAGCCCCAGCATTTT. The encoded protein is CASSRMGQGGNQPQHF.